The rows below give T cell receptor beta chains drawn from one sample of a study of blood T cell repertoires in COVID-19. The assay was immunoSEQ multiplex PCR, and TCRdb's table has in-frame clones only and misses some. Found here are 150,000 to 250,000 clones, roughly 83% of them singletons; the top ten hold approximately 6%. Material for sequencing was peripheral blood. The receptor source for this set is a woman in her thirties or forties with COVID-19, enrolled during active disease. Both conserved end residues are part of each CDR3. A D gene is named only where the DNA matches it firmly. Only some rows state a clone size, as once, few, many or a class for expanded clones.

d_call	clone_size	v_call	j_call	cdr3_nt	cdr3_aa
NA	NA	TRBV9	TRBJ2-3	TGTGCCAGCAGCGTAGATGCGGGGCTTTCAGATACGCAGTATTTT	CASSVDAGLSDTQYF
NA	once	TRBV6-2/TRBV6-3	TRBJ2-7	TGTGCCAGCAGTCCGCCGGGGGCCTACGAGCAGTACTTC	CASSPPGAYEQYF
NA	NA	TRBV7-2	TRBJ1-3	TGTGCCAGCAGCTCCGAGGGAGGACGGCTTGCTGGAAACACCATATATTTT	CASSSEGGRLAGNTIYF
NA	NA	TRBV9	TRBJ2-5	TGTGCCAGCAGCGGAGAGAGCCTCCGGGGGACCCAGTACTTC	CASSGESLRGTQYF
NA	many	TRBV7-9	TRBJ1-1	TGTGCCAGCAGCGACCCATTCAGACAGCCGAACACTGAAGCTTTCTTT	CASSDPFRQPNTEAFF
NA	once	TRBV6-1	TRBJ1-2	TGTGCCAGCAGTGAGCTAGATCGCTATGGCTACACCTTC	CASSELDRYGYTF
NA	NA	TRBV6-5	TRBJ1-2	TGTGCCAGCAGTTACGACAGGAATTATGGCTACACCTTC	CASSYDRNYGYTF
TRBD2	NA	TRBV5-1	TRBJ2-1	TGCGCCAGCAGTTCCCCGGGACTAGCGGGGTCAGCTGAGCAGTTCTTC	CASSSPGLAGSAEQFF
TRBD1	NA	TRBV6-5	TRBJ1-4	TGTGCCAGCAGTTTACAGGGGCAGGAAAAACTGTTTTTT	CASSLQGQEKLFF
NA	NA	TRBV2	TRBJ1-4	TGTGCCAGCAGTATGGAGAGGGGGGAAAAACTGTTTTTT	CASSMERGEKLFF
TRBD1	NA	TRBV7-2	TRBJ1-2	TGTGCCAGCAGCACTGGACAGGGGGAATATGGCTACACCTTC	CASSTGQGEYGYTF
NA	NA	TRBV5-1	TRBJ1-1	TGCGCCAGCAGCTTCGTCCGGGTGGAGGTGAACACTGAAGCTTTCTTT	CASSFVRVEVNTEAFF
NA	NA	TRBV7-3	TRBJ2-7	TGTGCCAGCCGCCCTCGGGCAGGGGTTTCGTACGAGCAGTACTTC	CASRPRAGVSYEQYF
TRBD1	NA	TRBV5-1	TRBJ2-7	TGCGCCAGCAGCTTGTACCAGGGGGCGAGCGAGCAGTACTTC	CASSLYQGASEQYF
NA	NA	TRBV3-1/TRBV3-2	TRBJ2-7	TGTGCCAGCAGCCAAGAATATGAGCAGTACTTC	CASSQEYEQYF
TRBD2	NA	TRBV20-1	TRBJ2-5	TGCAGTGCTAGTGGGAGCGGCGTAGCGGGGGTCCGGGAGACCCAGTACTTC	CSASGSGVAGVRETQYF